This TCR beta chain was obtained from a study of blood T cells in healthy people across ages. Comment on this clonotype: Antigen: not known.

Alongside a J-beta primer mix, a sample-barcoded 5' primer served in a second PCR lasting roughly 6 to 11 cycles. Using its own MiXCR run on the 5' RACE reads, TCRdb lists one record per CDR3 protein. The sample lists about 1.4 million distinct CDR3 sequences, approximately 59% seen once, with 6.7% in the top ten. Whole-study findings and limits: Correlation between TCR beta diversity and naive T cell percentage was strong.

CDR3 length equals 15 residues. Trimming at V came to 4 bases and at J to 1 base, leaving 3 bases not matched to a gene. CDR1 is MGHRA, CDR2 YSYEKL, per germline. The sequencing sample was made of blood. The sequence derives from a man between 18 and 35 years old in good health. The V gene is TRBV4-1, the J gene TRBJ2-1, with 8 bases aligning to TRBD2. CDR3 in amino acids: CASSLLAESYNEQFF. CDR3 DNA sequence: TGCGCCAGCAGCCTACTAGCGGAGTCCTACAATGAGCAGTTCTTC.